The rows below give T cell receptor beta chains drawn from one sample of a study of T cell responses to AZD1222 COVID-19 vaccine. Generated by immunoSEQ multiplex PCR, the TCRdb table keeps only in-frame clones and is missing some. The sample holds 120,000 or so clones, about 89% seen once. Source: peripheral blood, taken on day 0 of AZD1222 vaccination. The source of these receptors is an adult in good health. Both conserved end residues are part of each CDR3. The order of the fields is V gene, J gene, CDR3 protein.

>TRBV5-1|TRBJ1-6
CASSLELQGSSYNSPLHF
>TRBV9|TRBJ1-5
CASSAQGDQPQHF
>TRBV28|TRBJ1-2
CASSFGSRFYGYTF
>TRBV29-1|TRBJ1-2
CSVEDRGNYGYTF
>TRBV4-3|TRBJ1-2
CASSATSRGRAYGYTF
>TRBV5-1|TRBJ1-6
CASSLAGRGMGSPLHF
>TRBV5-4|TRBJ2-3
CASSQTGTGYTDTQYF
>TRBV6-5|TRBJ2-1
CASTGTGEQFF
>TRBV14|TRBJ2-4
CASSPHRGENIQYF
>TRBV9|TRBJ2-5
CASGKGQGVETQYF
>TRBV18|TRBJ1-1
CASSPSKDMNTEAFF
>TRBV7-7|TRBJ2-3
CASSLAPPDTQYF
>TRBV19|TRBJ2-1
CASSIDLTGYFNEQFF
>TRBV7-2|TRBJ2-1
CASSRQGIDEQFF
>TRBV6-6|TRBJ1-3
CASSWGQLSGNTIYF
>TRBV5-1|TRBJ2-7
CASSFRGTDYEQYF
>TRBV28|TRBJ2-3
CASSLGGRGKDTQYF
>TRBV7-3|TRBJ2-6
CASSLVGANVLTF
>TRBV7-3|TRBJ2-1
CASSLSGASEDNEQFF
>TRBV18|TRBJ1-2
CASSPGLSYTF
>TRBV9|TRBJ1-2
CASSVGAGPYGYTF
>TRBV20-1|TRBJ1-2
CSASSSQGYTF
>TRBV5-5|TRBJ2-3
CASSLGPPASTDTQYF
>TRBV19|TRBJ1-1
CASSINPGTEAFF
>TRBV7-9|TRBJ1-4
CASSLKGPTGTNEKLFF
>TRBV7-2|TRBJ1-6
CASSLIGEGGSPLHF
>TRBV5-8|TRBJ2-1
CASSLRGPSYNEQFF
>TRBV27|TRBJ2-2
CASQKSAGVANTGELFF
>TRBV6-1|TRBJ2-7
CASSAAVSYEQYF
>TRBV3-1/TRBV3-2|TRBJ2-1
CASRTRDRDNEQFF
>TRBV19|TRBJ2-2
CASSPGGNANTGELFF
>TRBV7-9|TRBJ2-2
CASSFETGITGELFF
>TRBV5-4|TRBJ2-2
CASSLAGVLGGELFF
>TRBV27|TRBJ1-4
CASSQWTGGDEKLFF
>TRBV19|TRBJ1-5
CASRSPGAGNQPQHF
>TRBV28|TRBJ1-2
CASSPYGPTGYTF
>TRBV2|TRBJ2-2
CASSYTGAITGELFF
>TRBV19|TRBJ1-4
CASSLPRSTNEKLFF
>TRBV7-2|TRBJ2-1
CASSPGPTEGSEQFF
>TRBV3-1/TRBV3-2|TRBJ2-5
CASSQVTSGLRETQYF
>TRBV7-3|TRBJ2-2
CASSSPGRGTTGELFF
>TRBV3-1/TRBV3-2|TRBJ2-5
CASSQRVAGVAETQYF
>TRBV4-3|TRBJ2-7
CASSQLGGSYEQYF
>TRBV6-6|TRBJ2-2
CASIRPSGGELFF
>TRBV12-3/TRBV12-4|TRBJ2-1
CASTLGGIDEQFF
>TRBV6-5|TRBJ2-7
CASSYTRQGYEQYF
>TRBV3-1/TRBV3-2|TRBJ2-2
CASSLPPGLAGTGELFF
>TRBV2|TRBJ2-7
CASKGPFGTGQGEQYF
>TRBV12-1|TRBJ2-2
CASSPGNTGELFF
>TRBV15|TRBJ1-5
CATSRDRIQPQHF
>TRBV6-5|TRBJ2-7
CASRGQTTYEQYF
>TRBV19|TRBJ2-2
CASSSRTGINTGELFF
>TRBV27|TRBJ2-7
CASSPQGPHEQYF
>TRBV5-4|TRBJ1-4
CASSTDAGTGPEKLFF
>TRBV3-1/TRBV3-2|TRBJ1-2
CASSHYDRVISGYTF
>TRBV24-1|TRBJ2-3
CATSLGQGVDTQYF
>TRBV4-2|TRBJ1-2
CASSQEGQYYGYTF
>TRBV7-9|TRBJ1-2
CASSPSDRGYTF
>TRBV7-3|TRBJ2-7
CASSLTPALAGEGEQYF